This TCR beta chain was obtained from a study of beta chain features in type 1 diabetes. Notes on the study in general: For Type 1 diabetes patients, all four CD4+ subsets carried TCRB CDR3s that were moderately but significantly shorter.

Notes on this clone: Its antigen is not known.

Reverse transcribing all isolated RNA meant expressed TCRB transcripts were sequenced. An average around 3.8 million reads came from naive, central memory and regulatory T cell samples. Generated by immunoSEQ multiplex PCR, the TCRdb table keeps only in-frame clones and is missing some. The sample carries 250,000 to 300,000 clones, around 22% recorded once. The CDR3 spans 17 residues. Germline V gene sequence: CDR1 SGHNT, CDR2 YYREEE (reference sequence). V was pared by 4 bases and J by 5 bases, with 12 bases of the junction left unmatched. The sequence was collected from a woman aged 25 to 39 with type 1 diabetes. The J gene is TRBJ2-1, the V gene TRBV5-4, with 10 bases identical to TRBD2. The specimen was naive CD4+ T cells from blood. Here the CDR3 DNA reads TGTGCCAGCAGCACAATGACCGGGACTAGCGACAACAATGAGCAGTTCTTC. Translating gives CASSTMTGTSDNNEQFF.